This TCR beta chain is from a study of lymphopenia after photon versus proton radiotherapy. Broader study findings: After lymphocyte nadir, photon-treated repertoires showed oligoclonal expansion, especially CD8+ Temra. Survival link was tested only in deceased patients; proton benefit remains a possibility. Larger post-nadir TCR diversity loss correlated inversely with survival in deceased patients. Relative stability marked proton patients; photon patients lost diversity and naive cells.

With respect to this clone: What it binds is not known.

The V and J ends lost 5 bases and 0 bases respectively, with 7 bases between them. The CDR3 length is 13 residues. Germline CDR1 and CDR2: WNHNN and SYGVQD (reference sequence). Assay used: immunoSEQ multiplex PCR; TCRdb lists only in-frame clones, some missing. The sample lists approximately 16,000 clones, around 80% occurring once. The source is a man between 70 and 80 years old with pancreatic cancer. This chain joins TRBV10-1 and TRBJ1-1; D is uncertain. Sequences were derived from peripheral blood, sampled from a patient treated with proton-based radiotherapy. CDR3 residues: CASSRNMNTEAFF. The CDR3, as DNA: TGCGCCAGCAGTCGGAACATGAACACTGAAGCTTTCTTT.